A selection of T cell receptor beta chains follows, all from one sample in a study of OX40 agonist ivuxolimab in advanced cancers. Only in-frame clones appear in the TCRdb table, and some are missing; sequencing was by immunoSEQ multiplex PCR. The sample lists around 84,000 clones, just under 95% occurring once. Sample: CD4+ or CD8+ T cells sorted from blood, taken in a trial of the OX40 agonist ivuxolimab. The receptors derive from an adult with an advanced solid tumor such as melanoma, head and neck, liver or kidney cancer. The conserved cysteine and the conserved F or W are not part of the CDR3 here. A clone size is listed for some rows: how often the clone was seen (once, few, many), or a class if it is expanded.

V: TRBV10-1; size: few; CDR3: ASTEGVEQY
V: TRBV10-3; size: NA; CDR3: AISDNRGEQY
V: TRBV10-1; size: NA; CDR3: ASRGQAGELF
V: TRBV2; size: NA; CDR3: ASSAAGQSYEQY
V: TRBV9; size: NA; CDR3: ASSVVTGWTEAF
V: TRBV7-9; size: NA; CDR3: ASSLLGGRTTDTQY
V: TRBV13; size: NA; CDR3: ASSNEGGYT
V: TRBV7-9; size: NA; CDR3: ASSLGSSYNEKLF
V: TRBV7-9; size: NA; CDR3: ASSWGLSYEQY
V: TRBV10-3; size: NA; CDR3: AISEPLAQGPDTQY
V: TRBV2; size: NA; CDR3: ANYRGQQETQY
V: TRBV29-1; size: NA; CDR3: SVEEIQGLAF
V: TRBV4-1; size: NA; CDR3: ASSQDSGPGYGYT
V: TRBV15; size: NA; CDR3: ATSRDRQSYSYEQY
V: TRBV6-5; size: NA; CDR3: ASSYSQNSPLH
V: TRBV6-5; size: NA; CDR3: ASSPQGAGYYGYT
V: TRBV9; size: NA; CDR3: ASTPSTGKGNTGELF
V: TRBV7-6; size: NA; CDR3: ASSPSDGSNQPQH
V: TRBV9; size: NA; CDR3: ASSPTGNSAETQY
V: TRBV27; size: once; CDR3: ASSLQGPYEQY
V: TRBV5-4; size: once; CDR3: ASSFGTYEQY
V: TRBV10-2; size: NA; CDR3: ASSDLGQVNTGELF
V: TRBV9; size: NA; CDR3: ASSVGQELSYEQY
V: TRBV7-9; size: NA; CDR3: ASSFGGDYGYT
V: TRBV4-2; size: NA; CDR3: ASSQEEAEQY
V: TRBV5-4; size: NA; CDR3: ASSFGETQY
V: TRBV13; size: NA; CDR3: ASSPGTGAPAYEQY
V: TRBV19; size: NA; CDR3: ASSPRRERGNYGYT
V: TRBV29-1; size: once; CDR3: SVATEGGGYGYT
V: TRBV10-3; size: NA; CDR3: AISVQGVMNTEAF
V: TRBV11-2; size: NA; CDR3: ASSFNTGWENSPLH
V: TRBV2; size: NA; CDR3: ASSELLTYEQY
V: TRBV7-6; size: NA; CDR3: ASSTGPQGAYEQY
V: TRBV5-1; size: NA; CDR3: ASSSVTVLGDEQF
V: TRBV5-1; size: NA; CDR3: ASFNLPGQGSRANVLT
V: TRBV5-6; size: NA; CDR3: ASSPGTGTTEKLF
V: TRBV19; size: NA; CDR3: ASSLQPTGINTEAF
V: TRBV27; size: NA; CDR3: ASSLLKGALNYGYT
V: TRBV6-1; size: NA; CDR3: ASRPDGGTSYEQY
V: TRBV27; size: NA; CDR3: ASSLGIGYEQY
V: TRBV15; size: NA; CDR3: ATSRAYREAYSNQPQH
V: TRBV9; size: NA; CDR3: ASSETGRPETQY
V: TRBV4-1; size: NA; CDR3: ASSQRQFYTEAF
V: TRBV7-8; size: once; CDR3: ASSLIKTDTQY
V: TRBV7-2; size: NA; CDR3: ASSLVGYQETQY